Presented here are 22 T cell receptor beta chains from one specimen sequenced in a study of vaccination and CD4 T cells after COVID-19. Once obtained from cultured CD4+ T cells, the DNA was sequenced using the Oncomine TCR Beta short-read assay. TCRdb fed the PCR reads into MiXCR, producing one record per CDR3 protein. Of about 22,000 distinct CDR3 sequences in the sample, about 30% are singletons; the top ten hold 11%. Their specific antigens are unknown. Described time point: late sampling 161 to 241 days after vaccination in a few convalescent patients. Documented treatment: roughly 10-day PBMC culture with coronavirus spike peptide pools or control peptides (ViraFEST assay). Sequencing used CD4+ T cells from blood, cultured in vitro, obtained about 7 months after SARS-CoV-2 vaccination. These receptors were taken from a human donor who had recovered from COVID-19.

This chain joins TRBV2 and TRBJ2-5; D gene ambiguous. Trimming took 4 bases from V and 3 from J, leaving 6 bases between them. The CDR3 contains 12 residues. The germline V gene encodes CDR1 SNHLY and CDR2 FYNNEI. CDR3 sequence: CASSAVEETQYF. CDR3 DNA sequence: TGTGCCAGCAGTGCCGTTGAAGAGACCCAGTACTTC.

This clonotype turned up a few times. The rearrangement uses TRBV6-5 and TRBJ2-5; D not resolved. The V end lost 0 bases, the J end lost 2 bases, and 10 bases lay between the germline ends. CDR3 size: 15 residues. In germline, CDR1 is MNHEY, CDR2 SVGAGI. The CDR3: CASSYSVWQQETQYF. The CDR3 coding sequence is TGTGCCAGCAGTTACTCGGTTTGGCAGCAAGAGACCCAGTACTTC.

The V and J genes are TRBV19 and TRBJ2-5, with 8 bases aligning to TRBD1. Germline CDR1 is LNHDA and CDR2 is SQIVND (reference sequence). The CDR3 covers 14 residues. V shed 6 bases and J 2 bases; nucleotides not matched to a gene: 5. The CDR3 sequence is CASRRTGWQETQYF. CDR3 DNA: TGTGCCAGTAGAAGGACAGGGTGGCAAGAGACCCAGTACTTC.

The V and J genes are TRBV20-1 and TRBJ1-6; 11 bases are shared with TRBD1. The ends lost 6 bases at V and 10 bases at J; junction bases unmatched: 5. From germline, CDR1 is DFQATT and CDR2 SNEGSKA (reference sequence). This CDR3 has 13 amino acids. The CDR3 DNA reads as TGCAGTGCCAAGGGACAGGGGGGGTCACCCCTCCACTTT. It specifies CSAKGQGGSPLHF.

V usage is TRBV6-1 and J usage is TRBJ1-1; D is unclear. Between the trimmed V and J ends, which lost 5 bases and 0 bases, there was a span of 7 bases. Germline-derived CDR1 and CDR2 are MNHNS and SASEGT. This CDR3 has 13 residues. Here the CDR3 DNA reads TGTGCCAGCAGTAAGCAAGTGAACACTGAAGCTTTCTTT. It codes for CASSKQVNTEAFF.

This chain joins TRBV6-1 and TRBJ2-7; D is tentatively TRBD1 or TRBD2 (5 bases each). The CDR3 consists of 13 residues. The V end lost 8 bases, the J end lost 0 bases, and 11 bases lay between the germline ends. From germline, CDR1 is MNHNS and CDR2 SASEGT. The CDR3 DNA sequence: TGTGCCAGCTCCCGGGACGGCTCCTACGAGCAGTACTTC. Its translation: CASSRDGSYEQYF.

This clonotype occurred a few times. The chain has TRBV6-5 and TRBJ2-1; D perhaps matches TRBD2 (7 bases). The CDR3 runs 16 residues. Germline V gene data show CDR1 as MNHEY and CDR2 as SVGAGI. Trimming took 0 bases from V and 6 from J, leaving 15 bases between them. CDR3 in DNA: TGTGCCAGCAGTTACTCGGGGGGCGGGAGCCCCAATGAGCAGTTCTTC. Its protein is CASSYSGGGSPNEQFF.

About this clonotype itself: Germline is not matched at one junction end, which may reflect a read error. The rearrangement uses TRBV7-9 and TRBJ1-1; possibly TRBD1 for D (6 bases). The CDR3 is 13 residues long. Germline V CDR1 and CDR2: SEHNR, FQNEAQ (reference sequence). CDR3 in amino acids: CVSSLGGWAEAFF. In DNA, the CDR3 is TGTGTCAGCAGCTTAGGGGGATGGGCTGAAGCTTTCTTT.

The sample holds a few counts of this clonotype. The chain carries TRBV7-3 and TRBJ1-1, with D possibly TRBD1 on 6 matching bases. The V end lost 3 bases, the J end lost 5 bases, and 10 bases lay between the germline ends. The CDR3 length is 13 residues. The V gene's germline CDR1 is SGHTA and CDR2 FQGTGA. CDR3 sequence: CASSFDRLTEAFF. Written as DNA, the CDR3 is TGTGCCAGCAGCTTCGACAGGTTGACTGAAGCTTTCTTT.

This clonotype was observed a few times. This chain uses TRBV7-3 with TRBJ2-1; 9 nucleotides align to TRBD2. Germline CDR1 SGHTA, CDR2 FQGTGA. Trimming removed 4 bases from V and 8 bases from J; junction bases left unmatched: 9. The CDR3 is 15 residues long. CDR3 sequence: CASSSLAGEYHEQFF. CDR3 bases: TGTGCCAGCAGCTCTTTAGCGGGAGAGTACCATGAGCAGTTCTTC.

J is TRBJ2-3 and V is TRBV29-1; D gene unclear. The V gene lost 7 bases and the J gene lost 0 bases, with 11 bases spanning the gap. In germline, CDR1 is SQVTM, CDR2 ANQGSEA. The CDR3 is 13 residues long. The DNA of the CDR3 is TGCAGCGCCGACGGCACTAGCACAGATACGCAGTATTTT. Residues: CSADGTSTDTQYF.

This rearrangement joins TRBV5-1 to TRBJ2-7; TRBD2 aligns across 8 bases. The V segment lost 3 bases and the J segment 0 bases; nucleotides outside the gene matches: 8. This CDR3 is built from 16 residues. Germline lookup yields CDR1 SGHRS and CDR2 YFSETQ. CDR3 loop: CASSWVAGLGSYEQYF. In DNA, the CDR3 is TGCGCCAGCAGCTGGGTAGCGGGGCTGGGCTCCTACGAGCAGTACTTC.

The CDR3 DNA sequence: TGTGCCAGCAGCCAAGCCCAAGGATTGACTGAAGCTTTCTTT. This codes for CASSQAQGLTEAFF. The gene calls are TRBV4-2 and TRBJ1-1; D gene ambiguous. Per the germline V gene, CDR1 is LGHNA and CDR2 is YNFKEQ. Trimming left V 1 base short and J 5 bases short, with 11 bases between. This CDR3 is 14 amino acids long.

This clonotype was seen just once. The rearrangement joins TRBV4-3 to TRBJ2-3; D might be TRBD1 or TRBD2, each matching 5 bases. Germline CDR1 is LGHNA and CDR2 is YSLEER. V was shortened by 4 bases and J by 4 bases, with 18 bases between the two germline ends. The CDR3 contains 16 residues. CDR3 nucleotide sequence: TGCGCCAGCAGCCGAATGATACATTGGGGGTCAGATACGCAGTATTTT. It codes for CASSRMIHWGSDTQYF.

The rearrangement uses TRBV2 and TRBJ1-2, with D hard to call. Between the trimmed V and J ends, which lost 4 bases and 8 bases, there was a span of 17 bases. This CDR3 spans 14 amino acids. The germline gives CDR1 SNHLY, CDR2 FYNNEI. Here the CDR3 reads CASSAVTQATGYTF. Here the CDR3 DNA reads TGTGCCAGCAGTGCTGTGACGCAGGCCACGGGCTACACCTTC.

This chain's CDR3 is CASSLGWETQYF. CDR3 nucleotide sequence: TGTGCCAGCAGCTTAGGGTGGGAGACCCAGTACTTC. V gene TRBV7-6 combines with J gene TRBJ2-5; D gene ambiguous. V was pared by 1 base and J by 5 bases, with 5 bases between. The CDR3 contains 12 residues. Germline CDR1 SGHVS, CDR2 FNYEAQ. The full variable domain, with the rest looked up from reference TRBV7-6 and TRBJ2-5, is GAGVSQSPRYKVTKRGQDVALRCDPISGHVSLYWYRQALGQGPEFLTYFNYEAQQDKSGLPNDRFSAERPEGSISTLTIQRTEQRDSAMYRCASSLGWETQYFGPGTRLLVL.

This clonotype was counted only a few times. The rearrangement links TRBV7-9 to TRBJ2-3; perhaps TRBD2 as D (6 bases). This CDR3 has 16 amino acids. Per the germline V gene, CDR1 is SEHNR and CDR2 is FQNEAQ (reference sequence). V lost 1 base and J 1 base, leaving 12 bases between the germline ends. The CDR3 spells CASSLGASVGTDTQYF. The CDR3 region has the DNA TGTGCCAGCAGCTTAGGAGCTAGCGTAGGCACAGATACGCAGTATTTT. Drawing the rest from reference TRBV7-9 and TRBJ2-3, the complete variable domain is DTGVSQNPRHKITKRGQNVTFRCDPISEHNRLYWYRQTLGQGPEFLTYFQNEAQLEKSRLLSDRFSAERPKGSFSTLEIQRTEQGDSAMYLCASSLGASVGTDTQYFGPGTRLTVL.

This clonotype was seen only a few times. The chain couples TRBV7-3 to TRBJ2-5; D may correspond to TRBD1 or TRBD2 (5 bases each). The CDR3 is 14 amino acids. Per germline, CDR1 SGHTA and CDR2 FQGTGA. V was shortened by 3 bases and J by 10 bases, with 18 bases between the two germline ends. The CDR3 coding sequence is TGTGCCAGCAGCTTTAGAGGGGACCGCGGTAGCCAGTACTTC. Translated: CASSFRGDRGSQYF.

Points on this clonotype: This may be a read error: a much more frequent sequence differs by one nucleotide. The chain recombines TRBV20-1 with TRBJ1-5, with TRBD1 identical over 9 bases. The germline V gene has CDR1 DFQATT and CDR2 SNEGSKA (reference sequence). The length of the CDR3 is 16 residues. V was pared by 1 base and J by 6 bases, with 10 bases of the junction left unmatched. The CDR3 here is CSARVAGQGIFQPQHF. The CDR3 DNA reads as TGCAGTGCTAGAGTGGCCGGACAGGGGATTTTTCAGCCCCAGCATTTT.

This clonotype was observed a few times. V and J are TRBV4-1 and TRBJ2-5; TRBD2 matches at 12 bases. The CDR3 length is 16 residues. J was trimmed by 1 base and V by 1 base; bases with no gene match: 1. The V gene's germline CDR1 is MGHRA and CDR2 YSYEKL. The CDR3 protein is CASSQVGLAGQETQYF. For the CDR3, the DNA is TGCGCCAGCAGCCAAGTGGGACTAGCGGGCCAAGAGACCCAGTACTTC.

This clonotype was counted a few times. V and J are TRBV2 and TRBJ1-5, with 8 positions matching TRBD1. J was trimmed by 6 bases and V by 6 bases; bases with no gene match: 10. CDR1 and CDR2 (germline): SNHLY, FYNNEI. The CDR3 has 15 amino acids. CDR3 in DNA: TGTGCCAGCAGCGAAATAGGACAGGGCGGTCAGCCCCAGCATTTT. Translating it yields CASSEIGQGGQPQHF.

This chain links TRBV20-1 with TRBJ2-5; possibly TRBD2 for D (5 bases). Trimming stripped 6 bases from V and 7 bases from J, with 21 bases between. There are 14 residues in the CDR3. Germline lookup yields CDR1 DFQATT and CDR2 SNEGSKA (reference sequence). In DNA form, the CDR3 reads TGCAGTGCCCTCAGCTCGGGCCGAGGGCGGACCCAGTACTTC. This sequence encodes CSALSSGRGRTQYF.